Below are 4 T cell receptor beta chains sequenced from a single sample in a study of response to subunit inactivated influenza vaccine. A single record per CDR3 protein comes from TCRdb applying MiXCR to the RT-PCR reads. This table has around 600,000 distinct CDR3 sequences, around 11% appearing once. Separately, the same data were catalogued under a study of T cells expressing NK-cell markers. Per that study: TCR beta libraries carry UMIs added by 5'RACE template switching.

This sample comprised PBMCs from blood, obtained on the day of vaccination. The receptors were sampled from a man aged 50 or older who received an inactivated influenza vaccine.

This clonotype turned up a few times. The V call is TRBV6-5, the J call TRBJ1-6; D gene uncertain. This CDR3 is 13 amino acids long. V was shortened by 2 bases and J by 10 bases, with 9 bases between the two germline ends. Germline V CDR1 and CDR2: MNHEY, SVGAGI. DNA of the CDR3: TGTGCCAGCAGTTACAGCCTGGGGTCACCCCTCCACTTT. Translating it yields CASSYSLGSPLHF.

This clonotype was counted ten times or more. The rearrangement joins TRBV7-2 to TRBJ2-7; 8 bases agree with TRBD2. This CDR3 contains 13 residues. CDR1 and CDR2 (germline): SGHTA, FQGNSA. V was pared by 8 bases and J by 2 bases, with 5 bases of the junction left unmatched. The CDR3 spells CASGLAEAYEQYF. DNA for the CDR3: TGTGCCAGCGGACTAGCCGAAGCCTACGAGCAGTACTTC.

The chain joins TRBV6-1 to TRBJ2-7, with 10 bases identical to TRBD2. Germline-derived CDR1 and CDR2 are MNHNS and SASEGT. CDR3 size: 16 residues. With V trimmed by 6 bases and J by 2 bases, 10 bases remained unmatched. CDR3 region: CASSPGPSGSPYEQYF. In DNA form, the CDR3 reads TGTGCCAGCAGCCCTGGGCCTAGCGGGAGCCCCTACGAGCAGTACTTC.

The CDR3 spells CASSDGRGMVYNEQFF. CDR3 in DNA: TGTGCCAGCAGCGACGGCAGGGGAATGGTTTACAATGAGCAGTTCTTC. The genes are TRBV5-6 and TRBJ2-1; perhaps TRBD1 as D (6 bases). Trimming removed 4 bases from V and 4 bases from J, with 18 bases in between. The CDR3 contains 16 residues. Germline values: CDR1 SGHDT, CDR2 YYEEEE.